One and the same sample provided the 2 T cell receptor beta chains below, sequenced in a study of cytomegalovirus exposure and HLA in healthy donors. The PCR was carried out with 60 Vbeta primers and 13 Jbeta primers. TCRdb's copy holds only in-frame clones and misses some; the assay was immunoSEQ multiplex PCR. The table includes 75,000 to 100,000 clones, around 71% detected once. The sequenced material came from PBMCs. The receptors here all came from a man aged 60-69 years in good health and CMV-seronegative.

The chain recombines TRBV30 with TRBJ2-7; 10 bases are shared with TRBD1. The CDR3 consists of 14 residues. Germline trimming cut 5 bases from V and 3 bases from J; bases unmatched to any gene: 7. Germline CDR1 reads GTSNPN; CDR2 reads SVGIG (reference sequence). In nucleotides, the CDR3 is TGTGCCTGGGGCAGGGACAGGGGAAGCTACGAGCAGTACTTC. Its translation: CAWGRDRGSYEQYF.

The chain joins TRBV5-1 to TRBJ2-1, with D perhaps TRBD2 (6 bases). V dropped 4 bases and J dropped 5 bases, with 10 bases sitting between them. CDR1 and CDR2 (germline): SGHRS, YFSETQ. The CDR3 is 13 residues long. Written as DNA, the CDR3 is TGCGCCAGCAGCGGGAGGATAGACAATGAGCAGTTCTTC. It is translated as CASSGRIDNEQFF.